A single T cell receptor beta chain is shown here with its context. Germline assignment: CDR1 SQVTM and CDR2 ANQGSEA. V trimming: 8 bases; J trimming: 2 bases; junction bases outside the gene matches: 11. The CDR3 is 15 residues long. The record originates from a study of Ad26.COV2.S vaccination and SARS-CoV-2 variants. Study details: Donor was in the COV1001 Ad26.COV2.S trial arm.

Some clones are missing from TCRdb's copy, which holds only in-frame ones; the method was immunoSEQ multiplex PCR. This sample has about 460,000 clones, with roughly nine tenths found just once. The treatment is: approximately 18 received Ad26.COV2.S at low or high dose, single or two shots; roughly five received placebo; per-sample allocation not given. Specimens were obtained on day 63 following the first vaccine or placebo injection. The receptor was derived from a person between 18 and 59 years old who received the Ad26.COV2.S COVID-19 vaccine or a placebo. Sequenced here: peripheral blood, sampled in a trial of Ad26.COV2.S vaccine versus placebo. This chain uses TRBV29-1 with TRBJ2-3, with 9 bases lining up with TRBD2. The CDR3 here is CSLFGGRGNTDTQYF. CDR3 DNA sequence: TGCAGCCTTTTCGGCGGGAGGGGGAACACAGATACGCAGTATTTT.